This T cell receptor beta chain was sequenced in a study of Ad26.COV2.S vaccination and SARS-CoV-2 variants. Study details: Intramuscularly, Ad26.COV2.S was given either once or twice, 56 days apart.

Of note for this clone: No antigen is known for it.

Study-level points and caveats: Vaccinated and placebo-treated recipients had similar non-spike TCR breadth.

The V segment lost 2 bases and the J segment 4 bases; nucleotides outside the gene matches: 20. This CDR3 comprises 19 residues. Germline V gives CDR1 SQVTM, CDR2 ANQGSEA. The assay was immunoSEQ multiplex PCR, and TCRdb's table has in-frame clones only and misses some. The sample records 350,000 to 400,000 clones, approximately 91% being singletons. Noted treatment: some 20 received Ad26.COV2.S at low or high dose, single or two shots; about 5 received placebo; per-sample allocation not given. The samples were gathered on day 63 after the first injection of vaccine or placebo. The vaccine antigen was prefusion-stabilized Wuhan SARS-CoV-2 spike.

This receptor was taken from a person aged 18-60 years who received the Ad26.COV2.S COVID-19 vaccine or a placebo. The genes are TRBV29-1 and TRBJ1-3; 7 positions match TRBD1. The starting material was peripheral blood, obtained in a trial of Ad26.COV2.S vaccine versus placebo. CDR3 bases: TGCAGCGTTGAATATCGGGGACCCAGGGCCACAGGGGCGGGAAACACCATATATTTT. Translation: CSVEYRGPRATGAGNTIYF. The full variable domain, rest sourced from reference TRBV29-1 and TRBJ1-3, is SAVISQKPSRDICQRGTSLTIQCQVDSQVTMMFWYRQQPGQSLTLIATANQGSEATYESGFVIDKFPISRPNLTFSTLTVSNMSPEDSSIYLCSVEYRGPRATGAGNTIYFGEGSWLTVV.